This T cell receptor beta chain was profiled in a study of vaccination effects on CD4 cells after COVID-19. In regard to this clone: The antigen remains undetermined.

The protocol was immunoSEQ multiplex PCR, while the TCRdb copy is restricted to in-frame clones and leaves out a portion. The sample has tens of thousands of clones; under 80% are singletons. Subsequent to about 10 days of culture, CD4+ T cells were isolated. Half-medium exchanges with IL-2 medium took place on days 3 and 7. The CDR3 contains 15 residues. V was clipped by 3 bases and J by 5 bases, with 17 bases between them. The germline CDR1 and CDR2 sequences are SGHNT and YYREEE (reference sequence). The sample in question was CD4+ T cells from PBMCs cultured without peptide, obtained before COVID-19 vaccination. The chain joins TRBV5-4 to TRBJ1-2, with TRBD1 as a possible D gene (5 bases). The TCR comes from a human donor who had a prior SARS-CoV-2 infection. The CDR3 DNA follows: TGTGCCAGCAGCTCACTAGCGGGGACCTCATATGGCTACACCTTC. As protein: CASSSLAGTSYGYTF. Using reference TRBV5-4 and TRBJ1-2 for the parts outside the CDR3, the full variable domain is ETGVTQSPTHLIKTRGQQVTLRCSSQSGHNTVSWYQQALGQGPQFIFQYYREEENGRGNFPPRFSGLQFPNYSSELNVNALELDDSALYLCASSSLAGTSYGYTFGSGTRLTVV.